These 4 T cell receptor beta chains share one sample of origin, sequenced in a study of blood T cells in healthy people across ages. Through a sample-barcoded 5' primer and a J-beta primer mix, a second PCR was run for roughly 6 to 11 cycles. Via MiXCR, TCRdb re-called the 5' RACE reads, giving one row per CDR3 protein. Of about 400,000 distinct CDR3 sequences in the sample, 45% to 60% were seen once. Sequencing was performed on blood. These TCRs come from a man between 60 and 75 years old in good health.

The chain couples TRBV20-1 to TRBJ2-1, with a possible D match to TRBD1 (6 bases). CDR1 and CDR2 from the germline V gene are DFQATT and SNEGSKA (reference sequence). CDR3 length equals 13 residues. The V gene lost 3 bases and the J gene lost 4 bases, with 10 bases spanning the gap. CDR3 bases: TGCAGTGCTAGCGCCGACAGGTACAATGAGCAGTTCTTC. It translates to CSASADRYNEQFF.

The chain couples TRBV20-1 to TRBJ2-7; 9 nucleotides align to TRBD1. CDR3 length: 12 residues. The J segment lost 5 bases and the V segment lost 3 bases, leaving 2 bases of the junction unmatched. Germline loops: CDR1 DFQATT, CDR2 SNEGSKA (reference sequence). This CDR3 reads CSASGQGNEQYF. CDR3 nucleotide sequence: TGCAGTGCTAGCGGACAGGGGAACGAGCAGTACTTC.

The rearrangement links TRBV6-2 or TRBV6-3 to TRBJ1-1; possible D gene TRBD1, 6 bases. CDR1 MNHEY and CDR2 SVGEGT come from the germline V gene. There are 16 residues in the CDR3. V was cut by 2 bases and J by 0 bases, with 13 bases left in between. Here the CDR3 reads CASSYDQGWMNTEAFF. The CDR3, as DNA: TGTGCCAGCAGTTACGATCAGGGGTGGATGAACACTGAAGCTTTCTTT.

This sequence joins TRBV9 and TRBJ1-2; TRBD1 agrees at 9 bases. The CDR3 has 14 residues. Germline CDR1 reads SGDLS; CDR2 reads YYNGEE. The V segment lost 4 bases and the J segment 8 bases; nucleotides outside the gene matches: 9. Written as DNA, the CDR3 is TGTGCCAGCAGCTATGGACAGGGGATGAGGGGCTACACCTTC. It encodes CASSYGQGMRGYTF.